Shown below are 14 T cell receptor beta chains from a single sample sequenced in a study of cytomegalovirus exposure and HLA in healthy donors. The table came from immunoSEQ multiplex PCR; TCRdb's copy has only in-frame clones and leaves some out. Of 100,000 to 120,000 clones listed, about 88% are singletons. Sequencing was done on a sample of PBMCs. These receptors were taken from a young woman in good health and CMV-seropositive.

V usage is TRBV28 and J usage is TRBJ2-3; tentative D call: TRBD1 (6 bases). With 1 base removed from V and 7 bases from J, the gap between germline ends came to 12 bases. The CDR3 extends over 14 amino acids. CDR1 MDHEN and CDR2 SYDVKM come from the germline V gene. CDR3 residues: CASSLLNRENTQYF. The CDR3 DNA reads TGTGCCAGCAGTTTATTAAACAGGGAAAATACGCAGTATTTT.

This chain connects TRBV27 to TRBJ1-5, with unresolved D. CDR3 length: 13 amino acids. Germline V gives CDR1 MNHEY, CDR2 SMNVEV (reference sequence). V shed 3 bases and J shed 0 bases, with 3 bases lying between them. This CDR3 is CASSFNSNQPQHF. CDR3 coding DNA: TGTGCCAGCAGTTTTAATAGCAATCAGCCCCAGCATTTT.

This clone was detected once. V and J are TRBV7-9 and TRBJ2-7, with 8 bases aligning to TRBD2. This CDR3 is 17 amino acids long. The germline V gene encodes CDR1 SEHNR and CDR2 FQNEAQ (reference sequence). J lost 2 bases, V lost 1 base, and 10 bases had no gene match. CDR3 DNA: TGTGCCAGCAGCTTAGGGCTGGGACTAGAGCTGACCTACGAGCAGTACTTC. It specifies CASSLGLGLELTYEQYF. The full variable domain, completed using reference TRBV7-9 and TRBJ2-7, is DTGVSQNPRHKITKRGQNVTFRCDPISEHNRLYWYRQTLGQGPEFLTYFQNEAQLEKSRLLSDRFSAERPKGSFSTLEIQRTEQGDSAMYLCASSLGLGLELTYEQYFGPGTRLTVT.

The J gene is TRBJ1-3, the V gene TRBV19, with 8 bases aligning to TRBD1. Germline V gene data show CDR1 as LNHDA and CDR2 as SQIVND (reference sequence). This CDR3 region has 14 residues. J gave up 0 bases and V 6 bases, and 1 base lay outside the gene matches. The CDR3 sequence: CASSRGLSGNTIYF. In DNA form, the CDR3 reads TGTGCCAGTAGCAGGGGGCTCTCTGGAAACACCATATATTTT.

The chain employs TRBV6-1 and TRBJ1-4; 8 bases fit TRBD1. Germline V gives CDR1 MNHNS, CDR2 SASEGT. CDR3 size: 19 residues. Trimming removed 2 bases from V and 4 bases from J; junction bases left unmatched: 15. The CDR3 DNA reads as TGTGCCAGCAGTGAACCATCGGAAGACAGGGGAGACTTTAATGAAAAACTGTTTTTT. It translates to CASSEPSEDRGDFNEKLFF.

The chain couples TRBV11-2 to TRBJ2-5, with 7 nucleotides matching TRBD2. The CDR3 loop spans 13 amino acids. The germline V gene has CDR1 SGHAT and CDR2 FQNNGV. V dropped 6 bases and J dropped 5; count of bases not matched to a gene: 6. CDR3 bases: TGTGCCAGCAGTGCGGGGGTTGGGGAGACCCAGTACTTC. Residues: CASSAGVGETQYF.

The gene calls are TRBV19 and TRBJ1-2; the D gene is possibly TRBD1 (5 bases). This CDR3 region has 15 residues. V was clipped by 7 bases and J by 3 bases, with 18 bases between them. CDR1 is LNHDA, CDR2 SQIVND, per germline (reference sequence). CDR3 residues: CASKSHVGGDYGYTF. The DNA for the CDR3 is TGTGCCAGTAAGTCCCACGTGGGAGGGGACTATGGCTACACCTTC. The entire variable domain, with the rest obtained from reference TRBV19 and TRBJ1-2, is as follows: DGGITQSPKYLFRKEGQNVTLSCEQNLNHDAMYWYRQDPGQGLRLIYYSQIVNDFQKGDIAEGYSVSREKKESFPLTVTSAQKNPTAFYLCASKSHVGGDYGYTFGSGTRLTVV.

The chain links TRBV19 to TRBJ2-1; 7 positions agree with TRBD2. The CDR3 spans 11 residues. The J segment lost 7 bases and the V segment lost 8 bases, leaving 2 bases of the junction unmatched. The germline CDR1 and CDR2 sequences are LNHDA and SQIVND (reference sequence). This CDR3 reads CASSSGNEQFF. CDR3 sequence (DNA): TGTGCCAGTTCTAGCGGAAATGAGCAGTTCTTC.

This clone was recorded many times. The chain links TRBV6-1 to TRBJ1-4; D is undetermined. Germline V gene lookup returns CDR1 MNHNS and CDR2 SASEGT. V gave up 6 bases and J gave up 8 bases, with 19 bases separating them. This CDR3 has 15 residues. CDR3 DNA sequence: TGTGCCAGCAGCGTGGAGGCGGGGAGAGTGGAAAAACTGTTTTTT. Residues: CASSVEAGRVEKLFF.

The chain couples TRBV6-1 to TRBJ2-5; D is uncertain. Trimming pared 5 bases from V and 7 bases from J, leaving 8 bases between. Germline CDR1 is MNHNS and CDR2 is SASEGT. CDR3 length equals 11 residues. CDR3 DNA: TGTGCCAGCAGTTCCACCGGGACCCAGTACTTC. It specifies CASSSTGTQYF.

The chain recombines TRBV6-5 with TRBJ2-3, with a weak D call TRBD1 (6 bases). Germline loops: CDR1 MNHEY, CDR2 SVGAGI. Trimming took 2 bases from V and 7 from J, leaving 10 bases between them. There are 13 residues in the CDR3. The CDR3 loop is CASSYTTGNTQYF. CDR3 in DNA: TGTGCCAGCAGTTACACGACAGGAAATACGCAGTATTTT.

The chain couples TRBV2 to TRBJ1-2; TRBD1 might be the D (5 bases). The ends were cut back, 2 bases at V and 8 bases at J, with 9 bases in the middle. The CDR3 is 12 residues long. Germline loops: CDR1 SNHLY, CDR2 FYNNEI. CDR3 residues: CASSEQGGGYTF. The CDR3, as DNA: TGTGCCAGCAGTGAACAGGGTGGGGGCTACACCTTC.

The rearrangement links TRBV2 to TRBJ1-2; tentatively, D is TRBD1 (5 bases). V was cut by 6 bases and J by 7 bases, with 18 bases left in between. The CDR3 length is 14 residues. The germline V gene has CDR1 SNHLY and CDR2 FYNNEI. In DNA, the CDR3 is TGTGCCAGCAGAGCGACAGAAGCTGCGCGTGGCTACACCTTC. It yields the protein CASRATEAARGYTF.

The rearrangement links TRBV18 to TRBJ1-4; possible D gene TRBD1, 5 bases. The CDR3 has 16 amino acids. Germline V CDR1 and CDR2: KGHSH, LQKENI. V was shortened by 3 bases and J by 5 bases, with 16 bases between the two germline ends. CDR3 DNA: TGTGCCAGCTCACCGAGGAGACAGTCGACGAATGAAAAACTGTTTTTT. It translates to CASSPRRQSTNEKLFF.